These 2 T cell receptor beta chains came from one sample sequenced in a study of T-cell reconstitution after alpha-beta-depleted transplantation in children. Unique molecular identifiers tagged the TCRbeta library. MiXCR was run by TCRdb on the PCR reads, yielding one entry per CDR3 protein. This sample has hundreds of thousands of distinct CDR3 sequences, with almost 10% found just once. The sample was PBMCs from the stem cell graft donor, taken from the stem cell graft. The receptors were sampled from a human donor who donated a stem cell graft to a child with SCID.

As to this clonotype: A much larger clone sits a single nucleotide away, making a read error possible. The rearrangement joins TRBV7-3 to TRBJ1-5, with 7 bases lining up with TRBD1. Per germline, CDR1 SGHTA and CDR2 FQGTGA. The CDR3 is 14 residues long. This CDR3 is CVSSLTGGNQPQHF. The CDR3, as DNA: TGTGTCAGCAGCTTAACAGGGGGCAATCAGCCCCAGCATTTT.

The chain joins TRBV5-1 to TRBJ2-7; D gene uncertain. The CDR3 runs 14 residues. V shed 2 bases and J shed 2 bases, with 11 bases lying between them. The V gene's germline CDR1 is SGHRS and CDR2 YFSETQ. The chain's CDR3 is CASSFEGPPYEQYF. The CDR3 nucleotides are TGCGCCAGCAGCTTTGAAGGGCCTCCCTACGAGCAGTACTTC.